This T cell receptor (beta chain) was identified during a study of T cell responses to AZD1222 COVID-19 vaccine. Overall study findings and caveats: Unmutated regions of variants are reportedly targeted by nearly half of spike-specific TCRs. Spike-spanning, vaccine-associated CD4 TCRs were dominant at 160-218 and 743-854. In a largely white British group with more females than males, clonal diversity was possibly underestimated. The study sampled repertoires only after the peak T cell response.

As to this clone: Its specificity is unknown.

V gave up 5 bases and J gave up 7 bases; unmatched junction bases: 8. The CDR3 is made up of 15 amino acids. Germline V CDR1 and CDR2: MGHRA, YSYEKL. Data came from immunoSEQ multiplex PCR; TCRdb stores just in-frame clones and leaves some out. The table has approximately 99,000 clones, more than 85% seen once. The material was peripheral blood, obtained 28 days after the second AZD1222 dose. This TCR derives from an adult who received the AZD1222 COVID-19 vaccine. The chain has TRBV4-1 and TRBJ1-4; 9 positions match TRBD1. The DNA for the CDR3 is TGCGCCAGCAGCGATCGACAGGGGGGGGGTGAAAAACTGTTTTTT. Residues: CASSDRQGGGEKLFF.